What follows are 5 T cell receptor beta chains derived from one specimen sequenced in a study of cytomegalovirus exposure and HLA in healthy donors. Use of 60 Vbeta and 13 Jbeta primers characterized the PCR. Here immunoSEQ multiplex PCR was the method, and the copy in TCRdb shows in-frame clones only, minus some. The repertoire holds 180,000 or so clones, about 80% seen once, with over 12% in the top ten. Sequencing was done on a sample of PBMCs. These receptors originate from a man aged 50 to 60 in good health and CMV-seropositive.

The rearrangement joins TRBV7-9 to TRBJ2-2, with a possible D match to TRBD1 (5 bases). The CDR3 spans 13 residues. V was trimmed by 0 bases and J by 6 bases, leaving 5 bases between them. Germline-derived CDR1 and CDR2 are SEHNR and FQNEAQ (reference sequence). The CDR3 protein is CASSLAGAGELFF. For the CDR3, the DNA is TGTGCCAGCAGCTTAGCAGGGGCCGGGGAGCTGTTTTTT.

The rearrangement uses TRBV7-6 and TRBJ2-7; D is perhaps TRBD1 (6 bases). Trimming shortened V by 1 base and J by 2 bases, and 15 bases separated the two germline ends. The CDR3 totals 16 residues. The germline CDR1 and CDR2 sequences are SGHVS and FNYEAQ. The CDR3 DNA follows: TGTGCCAGCAGCTTAGGGGGACACACTCTCCCCTACGAGCAGTACTTC. Translation gives CASSLGGHTLPYEQYF. Drawing the rest from reference TRBV7-6 and TRBJ2-7, the complete variable domain is GAGVSQSPRYKVTKRGQDVALRCDPISGHVSLYWYRQALGQGPEFLTYFNYEAQQDKSGLPNDRFSAERPEGSISTLTIQRTEQRDSAMYRCASSLGGHTLPYEQYFGPGTRLTVT.

The chain employs TRBV7-9 and TRBJ2-7; D is perhaps TRBD1 (7 bases). Germline V gives CDR1 SEHNR, CDR2 FQNEAQ (reference sequence). This CDR3 comprises 14 residues. The V and J ends lost 4 bases and 2 bases respectively, with 12 bases between them. The CDR3 region is CASSSTGEAYEQYF. CDR3 nucleotide sequence: TGTGCCAGCAGCTCAACAGGGGAGGCCTACGAGCAGTACTTC.

The chain's CDR3 is CASSQAQLGALTGELFF. The CDR3 DNA sequence: TGTGCCAGCAGCCAAGCACAGCTTGGGGCTTTAACCGGGGAGCTGTTTTTT. This rearrangement joins TRBV14 to TRBJ2-2; D is possibly TRBD1 (5 bases). CDR1 is SGHDN and CDR2 is FVKESK in the germline V gene. The V gene lost 1 base and the J gene lost 5 bases, with 17 bases spanning the gap. The CDR3 covers 17 residues.

The chain has TRBV4-1 and TRBJ2-5, with 11 nucleotides matching TRBD2. CDR3 size: 16 residues. With V trimmed by 6 bases and J by 4 bases, 10 bases remained unmatched. Per the germline V gene, CDR1 is MGHRA and CDR2 is YSYEKL. CDR3 bases: TGCGCCAGCAGTACTAGCGGGGGCTCGAGTAGAGAGACCCAGTACTTC. Amino acid sequence: CASSTSGGSSRETQYF.